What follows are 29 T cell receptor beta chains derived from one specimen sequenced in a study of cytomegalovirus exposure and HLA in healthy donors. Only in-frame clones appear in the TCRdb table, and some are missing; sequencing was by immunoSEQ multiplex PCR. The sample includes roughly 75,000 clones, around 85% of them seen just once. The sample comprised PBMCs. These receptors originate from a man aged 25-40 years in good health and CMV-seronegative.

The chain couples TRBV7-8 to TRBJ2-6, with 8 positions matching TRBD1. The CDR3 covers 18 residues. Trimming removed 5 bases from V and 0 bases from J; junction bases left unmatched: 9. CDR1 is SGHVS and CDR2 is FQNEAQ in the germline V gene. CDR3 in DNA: TGTGCCAGCAGCCCCCGGACAGGGCTTTCCTCTGGGGCCAACGTCCTGACTTTC. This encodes CASSPRTGLSSGANVLTF. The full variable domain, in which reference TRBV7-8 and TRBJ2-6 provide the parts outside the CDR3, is GAGVSQSPRYKVAKRGQDVALRCDPISGHVSLFWYQQALGQGPEFLTYFQNEAQLDKSGLPSDRFFAERPEGSVSTLKIQRTQQEDSAVYLCASSPRTGLSSGANVLTFGAGSRLTVL.

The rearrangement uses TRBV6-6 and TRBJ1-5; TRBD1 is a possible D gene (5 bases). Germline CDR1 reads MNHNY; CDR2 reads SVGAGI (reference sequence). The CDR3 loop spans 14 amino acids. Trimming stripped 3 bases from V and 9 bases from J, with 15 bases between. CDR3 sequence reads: CASSYSGLSAPQHF. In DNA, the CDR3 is TGTGCCAGCAGTTATTCGGGACTGAGTGCGCCCCAGCATTTT.

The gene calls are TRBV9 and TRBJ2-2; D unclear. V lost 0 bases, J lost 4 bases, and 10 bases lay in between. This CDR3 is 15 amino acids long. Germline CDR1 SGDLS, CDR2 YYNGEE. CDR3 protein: CASSVGPSVTGELFF. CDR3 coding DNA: TGTGCCAGCAGCGTAGGGCCTTCTGTCACCGGGGAGCTGTTTTTT.

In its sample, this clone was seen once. The CDR3 is CASSLEGQNTEAFF. CDR3 nucleotide sequence: TGTGCCAGCAGTTTAGAGGGTCAGAACACTGAAGCTTTCTTT. The chain combines TRBV28 with TRBJ1-1, with D uncertain. The CDR3 extends over 14 amino acids. The germline CDR1 and CDR2 sequences are MDHEN and SYDVKM. Between the trimmed V and J ends, which lost 2 bases and 1 base, there was a span of 8 bases.

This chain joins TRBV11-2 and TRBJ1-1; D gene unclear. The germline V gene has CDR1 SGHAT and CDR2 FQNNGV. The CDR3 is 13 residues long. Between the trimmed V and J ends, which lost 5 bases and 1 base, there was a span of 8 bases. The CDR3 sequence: CASSGRENTEAFF. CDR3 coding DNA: TGTGCCAGCAGCGGGCGAGAGAACACTGAAGCTTTCTTT.

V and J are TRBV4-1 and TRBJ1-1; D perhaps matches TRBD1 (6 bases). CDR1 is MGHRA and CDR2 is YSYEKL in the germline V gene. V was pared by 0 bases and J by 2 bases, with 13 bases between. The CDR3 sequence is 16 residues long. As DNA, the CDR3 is TGCGCCAGCAGCCAAGATAGTAGGGGGTCAAACACTGAAGCTTTCTTT. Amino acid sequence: CASSQDSRGSNTEAFF.

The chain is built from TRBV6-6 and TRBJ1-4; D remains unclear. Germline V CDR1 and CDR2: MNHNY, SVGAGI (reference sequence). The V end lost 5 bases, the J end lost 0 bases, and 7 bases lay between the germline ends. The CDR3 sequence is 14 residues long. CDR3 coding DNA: TGTGCCAGCAGTGAGGTGGCAACTAATGAAAAACTGTTTTTT. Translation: CASSEVATNEKLFF.

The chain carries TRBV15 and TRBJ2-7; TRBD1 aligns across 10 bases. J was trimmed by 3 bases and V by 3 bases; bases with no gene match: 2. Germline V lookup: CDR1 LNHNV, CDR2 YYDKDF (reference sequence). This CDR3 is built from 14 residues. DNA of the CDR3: TGTGCCACCAGCAGGGGGGACAGGGGCTACGAGCAGTACTTC. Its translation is CATSRGDRGYEQYF.

The CDR3 spells CASSLNSGLAGDAGANVLTF. As DNA, the CDR3 is TGCGCCAGCAGCTTGAATTCAGGTTTAGCGGGGGACGCTGGGGCCAACGTCCTGACTTTC. The rearrangement uses TRBV5-1 and TRBJ2-6, with 9 positions matching TRBD2. CDR1 and CDR2 (germline): SGHRS, YFSETQ. The CDR3 spans 20 residues. J was trimmed by 2 bases and V by 1 base; bases with no gene match: 13.

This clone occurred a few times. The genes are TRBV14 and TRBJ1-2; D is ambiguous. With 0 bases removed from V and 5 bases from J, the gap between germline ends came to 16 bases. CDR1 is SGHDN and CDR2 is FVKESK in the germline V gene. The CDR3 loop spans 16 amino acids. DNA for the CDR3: TGTGCCAGCAGCCAAGAGGGTTACGAGGTGTCTTATGGCTACACCTTC. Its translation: CASSQEGYEVSYGYTF.

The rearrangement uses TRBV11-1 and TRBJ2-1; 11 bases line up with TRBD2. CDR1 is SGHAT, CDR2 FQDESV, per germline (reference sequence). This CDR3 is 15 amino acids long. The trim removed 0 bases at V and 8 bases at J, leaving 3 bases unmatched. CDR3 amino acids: CASSLASGGADEQFF. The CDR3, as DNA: TGTGCCAGCAGCTTAGCTAGCGGGGGGGCTGATGAGCAGTTCTTC.

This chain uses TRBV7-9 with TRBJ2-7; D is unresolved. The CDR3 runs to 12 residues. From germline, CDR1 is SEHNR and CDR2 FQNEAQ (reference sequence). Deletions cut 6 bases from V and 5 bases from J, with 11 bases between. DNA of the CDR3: TGTGCCAGCAGAACGGCGGTCAACGAGCAGTACTTC. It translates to CASRTAVNEQYF.

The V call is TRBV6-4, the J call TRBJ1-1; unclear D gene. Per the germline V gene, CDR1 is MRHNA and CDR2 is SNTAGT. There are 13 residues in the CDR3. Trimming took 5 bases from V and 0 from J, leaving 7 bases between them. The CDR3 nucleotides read TGTGCCAGCAGTCCCTCGTTGAACACTGAAGCTTTCTTT. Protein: CASSPSLNTEAFF.

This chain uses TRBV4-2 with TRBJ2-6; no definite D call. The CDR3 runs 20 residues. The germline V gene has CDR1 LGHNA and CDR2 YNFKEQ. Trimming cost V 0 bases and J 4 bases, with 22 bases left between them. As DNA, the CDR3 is TGTGCCAGCAGCCAAGATCCCATTTCTGACTTGGTCTCCGGGGCCAACGTCCTGACTTTC. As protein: CASSQDPISDLVSGANVLTF.

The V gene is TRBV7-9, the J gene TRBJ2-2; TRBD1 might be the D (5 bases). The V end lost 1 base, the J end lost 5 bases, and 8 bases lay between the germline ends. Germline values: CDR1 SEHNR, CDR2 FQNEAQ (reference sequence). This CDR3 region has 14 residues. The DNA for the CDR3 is TGTGCCAGCAGCTTAGGTGCAGGGACCGGGGAGCTGTTTTTT. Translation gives CASSLGAGTGELFF.

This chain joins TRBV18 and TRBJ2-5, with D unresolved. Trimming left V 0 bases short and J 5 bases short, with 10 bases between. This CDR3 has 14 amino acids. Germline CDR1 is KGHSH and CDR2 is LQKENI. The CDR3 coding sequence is TGTGCCAGCTCACCACCTCGACCGCGGGAGACCCAGTACTTC. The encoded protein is CASSPPRPRETQYF. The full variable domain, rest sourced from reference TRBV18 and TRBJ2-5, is NAGVMQNPRHLVRRRGQEARLRCSPMKGHSHVYWYRQLPEEGLKFMVYLQKENIIDESGMPKERFSAEFPKEGPSILRIQQVVRGDSAAYFCASSPPRPRETQYFGPGTRLLVL.

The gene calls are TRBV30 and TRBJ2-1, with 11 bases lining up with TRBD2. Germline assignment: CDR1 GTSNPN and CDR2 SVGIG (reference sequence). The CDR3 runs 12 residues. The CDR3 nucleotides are TGTACCGGGACTAGCGGAATTTTAAAGCAGTTCTTC. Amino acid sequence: CTGTSGILKQFF.

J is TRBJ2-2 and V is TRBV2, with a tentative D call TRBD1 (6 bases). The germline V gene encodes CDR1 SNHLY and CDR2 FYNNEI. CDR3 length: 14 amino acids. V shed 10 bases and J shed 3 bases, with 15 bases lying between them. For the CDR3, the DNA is TGTGCCACCAAAGCGGACAGTTACACCGGGGAGCTGTTTTTT. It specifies CATKADSYTGELFF.

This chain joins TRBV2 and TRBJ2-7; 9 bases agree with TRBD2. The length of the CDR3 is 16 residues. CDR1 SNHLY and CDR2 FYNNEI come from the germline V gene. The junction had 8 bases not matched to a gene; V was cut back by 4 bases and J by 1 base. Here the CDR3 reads CASSGGLASLSYEQYF. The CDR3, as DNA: TGTGCCAGCAGTGGGGGACTAGCTTCGTTATCCTACGAGCAGTACTTC. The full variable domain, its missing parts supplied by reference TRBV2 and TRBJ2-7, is EPEVTQTPSHQVTQMGQEVILRCVPISNHLYFYWYRQILGQKVEFLVSFYNNEISEKSEIFDDQFSVERPDGSNFTLKIRSTKLEDSAMYFCASSGGLASLSYEQYFGPGTRLTVT.

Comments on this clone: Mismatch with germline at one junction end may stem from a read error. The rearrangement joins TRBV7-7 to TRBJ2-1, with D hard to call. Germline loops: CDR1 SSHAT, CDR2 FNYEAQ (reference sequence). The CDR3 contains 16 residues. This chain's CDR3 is CASSPQTVVSYNEQFF. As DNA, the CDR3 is TGTGCTAGCAGCCCGCAGACTGTGGTCTCCTACAATGAGCAGTTCTTC.

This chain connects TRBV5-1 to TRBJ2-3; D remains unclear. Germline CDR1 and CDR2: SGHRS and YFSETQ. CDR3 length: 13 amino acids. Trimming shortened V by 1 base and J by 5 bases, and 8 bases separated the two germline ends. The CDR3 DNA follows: TGCGCCAGCAGCTTGAATTCCCAAGATACGCAGTATTTT. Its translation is CASSLNSQDTQYF.

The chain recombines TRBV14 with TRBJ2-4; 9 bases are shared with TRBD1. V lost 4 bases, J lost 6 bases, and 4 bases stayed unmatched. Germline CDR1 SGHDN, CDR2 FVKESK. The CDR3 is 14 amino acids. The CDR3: CASSPGTGRNIQYF. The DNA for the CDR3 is TGTGCCAGCAGCCCCGGGACAGGGAGAAACATTCAGTACTTC.

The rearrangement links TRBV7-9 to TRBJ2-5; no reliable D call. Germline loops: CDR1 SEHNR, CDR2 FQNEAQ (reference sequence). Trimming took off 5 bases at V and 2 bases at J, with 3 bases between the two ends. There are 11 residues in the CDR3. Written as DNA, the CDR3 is TGTGCCAGCAGCCGTCAAGAGACCCAGTACTTC. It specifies CASSRQETQYF.

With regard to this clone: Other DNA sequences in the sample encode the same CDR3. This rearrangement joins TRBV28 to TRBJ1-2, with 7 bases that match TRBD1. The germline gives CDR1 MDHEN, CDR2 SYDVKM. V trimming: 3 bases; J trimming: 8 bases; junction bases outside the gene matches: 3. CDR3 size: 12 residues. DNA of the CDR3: TGTGCCAGCAGTTTGAGGGGGCGAGGCTACACCTTC. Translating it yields CASSLRGRGYTF.

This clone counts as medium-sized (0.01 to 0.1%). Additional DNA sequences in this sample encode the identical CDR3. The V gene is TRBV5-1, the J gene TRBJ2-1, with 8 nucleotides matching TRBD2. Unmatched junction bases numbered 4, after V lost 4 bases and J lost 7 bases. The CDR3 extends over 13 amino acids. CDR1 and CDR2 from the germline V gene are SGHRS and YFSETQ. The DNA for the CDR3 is TGCGCCAGCAGCCTCGGGGGGGTGAATGAGCAGTTCTTC. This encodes CASSLGGVNEQFF.

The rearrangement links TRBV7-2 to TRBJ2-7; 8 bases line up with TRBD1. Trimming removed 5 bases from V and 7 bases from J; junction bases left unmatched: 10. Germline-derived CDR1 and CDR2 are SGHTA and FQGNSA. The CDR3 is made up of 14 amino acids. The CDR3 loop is CASSPGWTGREQYF. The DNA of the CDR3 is TGTGCCAGCAGCCCAGGGTGGACAGGGCGGGAGCAGTACTTC.

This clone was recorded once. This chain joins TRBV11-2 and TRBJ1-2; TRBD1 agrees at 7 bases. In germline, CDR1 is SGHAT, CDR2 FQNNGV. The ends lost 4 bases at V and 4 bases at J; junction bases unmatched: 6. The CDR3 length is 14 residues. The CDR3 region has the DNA TGTGCCAGCAGCTCCCACCAGGGGGGCTATGGCTACACCTTC. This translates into CASSSHQGGYGYTF.

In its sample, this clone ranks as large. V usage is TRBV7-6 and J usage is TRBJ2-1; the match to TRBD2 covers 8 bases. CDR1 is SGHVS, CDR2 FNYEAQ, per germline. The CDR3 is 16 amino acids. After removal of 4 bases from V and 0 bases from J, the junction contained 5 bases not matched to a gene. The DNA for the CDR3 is TGTGCCAGCAGCTCCTTAGCGGGAAGCTCCTACAATGAGCAGTTCTTC. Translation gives CASSSLAGSSYNEQFF.

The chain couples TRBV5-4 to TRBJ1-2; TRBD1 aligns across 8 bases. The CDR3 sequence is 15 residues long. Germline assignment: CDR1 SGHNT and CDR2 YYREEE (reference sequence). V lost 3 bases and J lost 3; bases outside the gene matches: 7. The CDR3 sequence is CASSYRQGLHYGYTF. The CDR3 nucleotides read TGTGCCAGCAGCTACCGACAGGGGTTACACTATGGCTACACCTTC.